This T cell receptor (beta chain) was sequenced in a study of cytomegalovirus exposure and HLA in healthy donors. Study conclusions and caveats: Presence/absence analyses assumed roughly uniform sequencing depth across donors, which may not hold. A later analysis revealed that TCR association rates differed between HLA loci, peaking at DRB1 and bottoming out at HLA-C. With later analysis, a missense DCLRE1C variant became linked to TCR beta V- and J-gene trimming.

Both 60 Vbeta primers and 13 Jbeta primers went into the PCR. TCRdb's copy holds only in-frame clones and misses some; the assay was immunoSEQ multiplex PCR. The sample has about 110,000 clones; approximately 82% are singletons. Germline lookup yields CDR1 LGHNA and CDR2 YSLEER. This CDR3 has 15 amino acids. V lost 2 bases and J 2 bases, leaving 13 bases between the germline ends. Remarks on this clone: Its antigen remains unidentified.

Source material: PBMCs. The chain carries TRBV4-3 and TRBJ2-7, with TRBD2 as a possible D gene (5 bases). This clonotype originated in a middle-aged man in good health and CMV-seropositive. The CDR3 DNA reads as TGCGCCAGCAGCCAAACCGGACTTTCCACCTACGAGCAGTACTTC. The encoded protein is CASSQTGLSTYEQYF.